This TCR beta chain is drawn from a study of OX40 agonist ivuxolimab in advanced cancers. Study details: Ivuxolimab was delivered to patients intravenously every 2 weeks at doses spanning 0.01 to 10 mg/kg. The study reported partial responses in three patients: one hepatocellular carcinoma, two cutaneous melanoma. Overall study results and limits: Both blood CD4+ and CD8+ T cells showed clonal growth by week 6 at 0.1 to 3.0 mg/kg.

As to this clone: The antigen is undetermined.

V was pared by 4 bases and J by 7 bases, with 11 bases between. The germline V gene has CDR1 LGHNA and CDR2 YSLEER. The CDR3 contains 13 residues. Clones were read by immunoSEQ multiplex PCR, and TCRdb kept only the in-frame ones, dropping some. This sample has fewer than 85,000 clones, with 90% to 95% found just once. This clonotype was obtained from an adult with an advanced solid tumor such as melanoma, head and neck, liver or kidney cancer. The sample here was CD4+ or CD8+ T cells sorted from blood, taken in a trial of the OX40 agonist ivuxolimab. This chain links TRBV4-3 with TRBJ2-1; maybe TRBD2 (6 bases). CDR3 nucleotides: TGCGCCAGCAGCCTGGGACTTCCTAATGAGCAGTTCTTC. Translated: CASSLGLPNEQFF.